Shown below are 25 T cell receptor beta chains from a single sample sequenced in a study of T-cell memory formation after mild COVID-19. TCRdb reprocessed the 5' RACE reads via MiXCR and lists one record per CDR3 protein. Of 530,000 or so distinct CDR3 sequences in the sample, around 16% were seen once. The sample taken for sequencing was PBMCs or a T cell subset sorted from them (not recorded which). The receptors derive from an adult woman who had mild COVID-19 (a few samples of this study predate the infection). Cell type and time point are not known.

This clonotype was seen a handful of times. This chain connects TRBV12-3 or TRBV12-4 to TRBJ2-3; the D is unclear. V was clipped by 6 bases and J by 3 bases, with 19 bases between them. CDR3 size: 16 residues. The CDR3 sequence is CASSRTKSLVTDTQYF. The CDR3 bases are TGTGCCAGCAGCCGTACCAAATCCTTAGTGACAGATACGCAGTATTTT.

This clonotype has a handful of counts. CDR3 coding DNA: TGTGCCAGCAGCCCGGGGGATGGGGGGCCGCCCGGGGAGCTGTTTTTT. The encoded protein is CASSPGDGGPPGELFF. The chain employs TRBV7-8 and TRBJ2-2, with D perhaps given as TRBD1 or TRBD2 (6 bases each). The CDR3 consists of 16 residues. Looked up from germline, CDR1 is SGHVS and CDR2 is FQNEAQ. Deletions cut 5 bases from V and 6 bases from J, with 19 bases between.

This clonotype was found once. This chain joins TRBV3-1 and TRBJ1-1; D remains unclear. This CDR3 has 15 amino acids. Germline loops: CDR1 LGHDT, CDR2 YNNKEL (reference sequence). Trimming removed 4 bases from V and 5 bases from J, with 17 bases in between. CDR3 nucleotide sequence: TGTGCCAGCAGCCCTTTTGGGAGGTCTGGGACTGAAGCTTTCTTT. It is translated as CASSPFGRSGTEAFF.

J is TRBJ2-6 and V is TRBV6-6; no clear D gene. This CDR3 has 17 residues. Germline V lookup: CDR1 MNHNY, CDR2 SVGAGI (reference sequence). Between the trimmed V and J ends, which lost 7 bases and 0 bases, there was a span of 16 bases. The CDR3, as DNA: TGTGCCAGCACTGAAGCAAGGCCGGGCTCTGGGGCCAACGTCCTGACTTTC. This sequence encodes CASTEARPGSGANVLTF.

This clonotype was picked up a small number of times. V usage is TRBV6-5 and J usage is TRBJ2-7; the match to TRBD1 covers 9 bases. The trim removed 4 bases at V and 6 bases at J, leaving 4 bases unmatched. CDR1 and CDR2 (germline): MNHEY, SVGAGI. There are 13 residues in the CDR3. The CDR3 nucleotides read TGTGCCAGCAGTTTAAACAGGGGGCGCGAGCAGTACTTC. This codes for CASSLNRGREQYF.

Only a few counts were recorded for this clonotype. The chain couples TRBV30 to TRBJ2-3; 12 bases align to TRBD2. The CDR3 is made up of 16 amino acids. Germline CDR1 reads GTSNPN; CDR2 reads SVGIG (reference sequence). V lost 4 bases, J lost 1 base, and 6 bases stayed unmatched. Here the CDR3 reads CAWIASGRARTDTQYF. The CDR3 DNA follows: TGTGCCTGGATCGCTAGCGGGAGGGCCCGCACAGATACGCAGTATTTT.

This chain joins TRBV3-1 and TRBJ2-7; D not resolved. This CDR3 has 15 residues. With 3 bases removed from V and 1 base from J, the gap between germline ends came to 13 bases. Germline CDR1 LGHDT, CDR2 YNNKEL (reference sequence). CDR3 DNA sequence: TGTGCCAGCAGCCACTTTGCACAGAAATCCTACGAGCAGTACTTC. Amino acid sequence: CASSHFAQKSYEQYF.

DNA for the CDR3: TGTGCCAGCAGCTTCGTCCCGGGACGGGACGAGCAGTACTTC. It codes for CASSFVPGRDEQYF. The V call is TRBV7-2, the J call TRBJ2-7; D may correspond to TRBD1 or TRBD2 (5 bases each). This CDR3 region has 14 residues. The V end was cut by 3 bases, the J end by 5 bases, with 14 bases between. The germline CDR1 and CDR2 sequences are SGHTA and FQGNSA.

This clonotype was recorded a few times. In DNA form, the CDR3 reads TGTGCCAGCAGCTTAGCGGCGGGAGCCCCATCCACGCAGTATTTT. This encodes CASSLAAGAPSTQYF. This chain uses TRBV7-9 with TRBJ2-3, with TRBD2 matching over 7 bases. The CDR3 is made up of 15 amino acids. V was pared by 0 bases and J by 9 bases, with 9 bases of the junction left unmatched. CDR1 is SEHNR and CDR2 is FQNEAQ in the germline V gene (reference sequence).

The V and J genes are TRBV18 and TRBJ2-5; 9 bases line up with TRBD2. Trimming removed 3 bases from V and 4 bases from J; junction bases left unmatched: 9. Germline loops: CDR1 KGHSH, CDR2 LQKENI. The CDR3 has 16 residues. The CDR3 is CASSPIGGGAGETQYF. In DNA form, the CDR3 reads TGTGCCAGCTCACCGATAGGCGGGGGGGCCGGAGAGACCCAGTACTTC.

The V gene is TRBV6-2 or TRBV6-3, the J gene TRBJ2-7, with D tentatively TRBD2 (5 bases). This CDR3 has 14 residues. The V gene's germline CDR1 is MNHEY and CDR2 SVGEGT. Trimming removed 3 bases from V and 2 bases from J, with 11 bases in between. The CDR3 protein is CASSYGLAAYEQYF. CDR3 sequence (DNA): TGTGCCAGCAGTTATGGACTCGCCGCCTACGAGCAGTACTTC.

V and J are TRBV19 and TRBJ2-2; a possible D gene is TRBD2 (6 bases). In germline, CDR1 is LNHDA, CDR2 SQIVND (reference sequence). With 5 bases removed from V and 4 bases from J, the gap between germline ends came to 14 bases. The CDR3 spans 15 residues. The CDR3 DNA reads TGTGCCAGTAGTTGGGGGAGGAGGAGCACCGGGGAGCTGTTTTTT. Protein sequence: CASSWGRRSTGELFF. The full variable domain, completed using reference TRBV19 and TRBJ2-2, is DGGITQSPKYLFRKEGQNVTLSCEQNLNHDAMYWYRQDPGQGLRLIYYSQIVNDFQKGDIAEGYSVSREKKESFPLTVTSAQKNPTAFYLCASSWGRRSTGELFFGEGSRLTVL.

The rearrangement links TRBV10-3 to TRBJ2-3, with TRBD2 matching over 10 bases. Germline values: CDR1 ENHRY, CDR2 SYGVKD. The CDR3 loop spans 15 amino acids. The V and J ends lost 4 bases and 9 bases, in that order; junction bases with no gene match: 10. DNA of the CDR3: TGTGCCATCAGTGCCAGCGGGGGGGCCGTTGACACGCAGTATTTT. This sequence encodes CAISASGGAVDTQYF.

In this sample, this clonotype turned up a few times. This chain links TRBV27 with TRBJ2-7; D call uncertain. The germline CDR1 and CDR2 sequences are MNHEY and SMNVEV (reference sequence). V lost 5 bases, J lost 3 bases, and 14 bases lay in between. The CDR3 runs to 14 residues. CDR3 residues: CASSAVTTIYEQYF. In nucleotides, the CDR3 is TGTGCCAGCAGTGCCGTAACTACCATCTACGAGCAGTACTTC.

This clonotype was picked up a small number of times. The V gene is TRBV6-6, the J gene TRBJ1-1; D perhaps matches TRBD1 (5 bases). The V gene lost 5 bases and the J gene lost 4 bases, with 11 bases spanning the gap. The CDR3 runs to 13 residues. Germline V gives CDR1 MNHNY, CDR2 SVGAGI (reference sequence). The CDR3 loop is CASSPGQITEAFF. In DNA form, the CDR3 reads TGTGCCAGCAGTCCCGGACAAATCACTGAAGCTTTCTTT.

This clonotype appeared a few times. The chain is built from TRBV12-3 or TRBV12-4 and TRBJ1-2, with D possibly TRBD1 on 5 matching bases. CDR3 size: 13 residues. Trimming removed 5 bases from V and 7 bases from J, with 14 bases in between. Here the CDR3 reads CASSRGPQGGYTF. The CDR3 nucleotides read TGTGCCAGCAGTAGGGGACCCCAGGGTGGCTACACCTTC.

The chain combines TRBV7-9 with TRBJ2-7; the D is unclear. The germline V gene encodes CDR1 SEHNR and CDR2 FQNEAQ (reference sequence). V was shortened by 5 bases and J by 6 bases, with 11 bases between the two germline ends. This CDR3 spans 12 amino acids. The CDR3 is CASSLNSAEQYF. The DNA of the CDR3 is TGTGCCAGCAGCCTCAACAGCGCCGAGCAGTACTTC.

This rearrangement joins TRBV6-1 to TRBJ2-4, with TRBD2 identical over 9 bases. Germline V lookup: CDR1 MNHNS, CDR2 SASEGT. The CDR3 has 15 residues. The junction had 10 bases not matched to a gene; V was cut back by 7 bases and J by 6 bases. The DNA of the CDR3 is TGTGCCAGCAACAGCGGGGGGCAGACCCGAAACATTCAGTACTTC. It translates to CASNSGGQTRNIQYF.

This chain connects TRBV3-1 to TRBJ2-1; D may be TRBD2 (5 bases). CDR3 length: 12 residues. CDR1 is LGHDT and CDR2 is YNNKEL in the germline V gene (reference sequence). The V end was cut by 5 bases, the J end by 15 bases, with 17 bases between. The CDR3 DNA reads TGTGCCAGCAGCTCGGACTCCGAAGGACTGTTCTTC. Its protein product is CASSSDSEGLFF.

This chain uses TRBV23-1 with TRBJ2-7; tentative D call: TRBD1 (6 bases). TRBV23-1 is marked as an open reading frame, function uncertain. This CDR3 is 15 amino acids long. Trimming removed 3 bases from V and 0 bases from J, with 12 bases in between. CDR3 residues: CASSHWNRASYEQYF. CDR3 nucleotide sequence: TGCGCCAGCAGTCATTGGAACAGGGCCTCCTACGAGCAGTACTTC.

The table lists this clonotype with a few counts. The V call is TRBV4-1, the J call TRBJ1-2, with D uncertain. Germline CDR1 and CDR2: MGHRA and YSYEKL. V gave up 2 bases and J gave up 2 bases, with 9 bases separating them. This CDR3 is 14 amino acids long. CDR3 sequence reads: CASSQLGSNYGYTF. The CDR3 region has the DNA TGCGCCAGCAGCCAATTAGGGTCCAACTATGGCTACACCTTC.

This clonotype was seen more than once but under ten times. The genes are TRBV5-1 and TRBJ2-3; maybe TRBD2 (6 bases). The CDR3 spans 18 residues. The V end lost 2 bases, the J end lost 4 bases, and 23 bases lay between the germline ends. From germline, CDR1 is SGHRS and CDR2 YFSETQ. The chain's CDR3 is CASSFEPLGGFASDTQYF. CDR3 DNA: TGCGCCAGCAGCTTTGAACCTCTGGGGGGATTTGCGTCAGATACGCAGTATTTT.

Only a few counts were recorded for this clonotype. The V and J genes are TRBV13 and TRBJ2-3; 8 bases align to TRBD1. Germline V gene data show CDR1 as PRHDT and CDR2 as FYEKMQ (reference sequence). This CDR3 contains 16 residues. V gave up 6 bases and J gave up 1 base; unmatched junction bases: 9. This chain's CDR3 is CASSIRTGPGTDTQYF. CDR3 nucleotides: TGTGCCAGCAGTATTAGGACAGGGCCTGGCACAGATACGCAGTATTTT.

The chain carries TRBV7-9 and TRBJ2-7, with D perhaps assigned TRBD1 or TRBD2 (5 bases each). The CDR3 totals 14 residues. Trimming stripped 5 bases from V and 2 bases from J, with 13 bases between. Germline V lookup: CDR1 SEHNR, CDR2 FQNEAQ (reference sequence). The CDR3 region is CASSGRDRPYEQYF. In DNA, the CDR3 is TGTGCCAGCAGCGGCCGGGACCGTCCCTACGAGCAGTACTTC.

The chain employs TRBV27 and TRBJ2-6; TRBD1 aligns across 7 bases. CDR1 and CDR2 from the germline V gene are MNHEY and SMNVEV (reference sequence). The CDR3 contains 19 residues. Trimming cost V 2 bases and J 0 bases; bases outside gene matches: 10. CDR3 protein: CASSLVIGRGNSGANVLTF. The CDR3 coding sequence is TGTGCCAGCAGTTTAGTTATAGGCAGGGGGAACTCTGGGGCCAACGTCCTGACTTTC.